The 30 T cell receptor beta chains reported below all come from one sample, sequenced in a study of regulatory T cells in long-lasting Graves disease (dated by TCRdb to about 2021). The intended sense of this specimen's time point label: persistent/refractory GD, antithyroid drugs over 5 years with positive TRAb. For both TCR sequencing and RNA sequencing, RNA was extracted from PBMCs in TRIzol. The library was generated by multiplex PCR. The run used an Illumina HiSeq 4000. TCR beta libraries were built with iRepertoire HTBI primers and Arm-PCR amplification of CDR3 regions. Using fastp at Q25 and MiXCR, TCRdb reprocessed the public reads and kept productive beta chains. For every CDR3 protein sequence, its rows merge into one entry that carries the most common genes and DNA. This sample holds about half a million distinct CDR3 sequences; roughly 23% were observed only once. The ten most abundant clones make up about an eighth of the sample.

The starting material was peripheral blood mononuclear cells (PBMCs), obtained when the disease was refractory, from a patient treated with antithyroid drugs. Receptors were obtained from a female donor with Graves disease.

The V call is TRBV20-1, the J call TRBJ1-3; tentative D call: TRBD1 (5 bases). V lost 1 base, J lost 0 bases, and 25 bases lay in between. The germline CDR1 and CDR2 sequences are DFQATT and SNEGSKA (reference sequence). There are 20 residues in the CDR3. CDR3 in DNA: TGCAGTGCTAGAGGCACGAGCCAGGGTTATACAGAGAGCTCTGGAAACACCATATATTTT. This gives the protein CSARGTSQGYTESSGNTIYF.

The J gene is TRBJ1-5, the V gene TRBV19; D ambiguous. Deletions cut 3 bases from V and 0 bases from J, with 15 bases between. Per the germline V gene, CDR1 is LNHDA and CDR2 is SQIVND (reference sequence). The CDR3 spans 17 residues. CDR3 sequence (DNA): TGTGCCAGTAGTATGGAACCGTGGCCGTATAGCAATCAGCCCCAGCATTTT. The encoded protein is CASSMEPWPYSNQPQHF.

This clonotype was detected ten times or more. The chain is built from TRBV2 and TRBJ1-5; D is uncertain. V was trimmed by 7 bases and J by 0 bases, leaving 10 bases between them. The CDR3 is 14 amino acids. Germline CDR1 reads SNHLY; CDR2 reads FYNNEI. DNA for the CDR3: TGTGCCAGCAAACCCGGGGTTAGCAATCAGCCCCAGCATTTT. This translates into CASKPGVSNQPQHF.

There are a few counts of this clonotype. The chain uses TRBV5-1 and TRBJ1-3; D might be TRBD1 (5 bases). V was trimmed by 1 base and J by 1 base, leaving 21 bases between them. This CDR3 comprises 19 residues. Germline V gene lookup returns CDR1 SGHRS and CDR2 YFSETQ. CDR3 sequence reads: CASSLYSGLPERSGNTIYF. DNA for the CDR3: TGCGCCAGCAGCTTGTACTCGGGACTCCCCGAGAGGTCTGGAAACACCATATATTTT.

Worth noting for this clonotype: A read error is possible here, since a much larger clone lies one base away. V and J are TRBV11-2 and TRBJ1-4, with D hard to call. This CDR3 region has 18 residues. Per the germline V gene, CDR1 is SGHAT and CDR2 is FQNNGV. CDR3 loop: CAGSLDPPGIGTNEKLFF. The CDR3 nucleotides read TGTGCCGGCAGCTTAGATCCTCCGGGGATAGGCACTAATGAAAAACTGTTTTTT.

Many counts were recorded for this clonotype. One junction end does not reproduce the germline sequence, and a read error may be involved. This chain links TRBV19 with TRBJ1-1, with D unclear. The germline gives CDR1 LNHDA, CDR2 SQIVND (reference sequence). The CDR3 has 12 amino acids. Here the CDR3 reads CASSIRDTEAFF. In nucleotides, the CDR3 is TGTGCCAGCAGTATCCGGGACACTGAAGCTTTCTTT.

This clonotype was counted ten times or more. V and J are TRBV20-1 and TRBJ1-1; D gene uncertain. The germline V and J ends were trimmed by 5 bases and 3 bases, with 13 bases remaining between them. Germline values: CDR1 DFQATT, CDR2 SNEGSKA (reference sequence). The CDR3 is made up of 13 amino acids. This CDR3 reads CSAEEGGDTEAFF. The CDR3 nucleotides read TGCAGTGCTGAGGAGGGTGGGGACACTGAAGCTTTCTTT.

V usage is TRBV19 and J usage is TRBJ1-6, with a possible D match to TRBD1 (5 bases). This CDR3 has 14 residues. Germline lookup yields CDR1 LNHDA and CDR2 SQIVND (reference sequence). Trimming left V 5 bases short and J 7 bases short, with 12 bases between. The CDR3 nucleotides are TGTGCCAGTAGTTTGGGGCTGGGGAATTCACCCCTCCACTTT. It is translated as CASSLGLGNSPLHF.

This clonotype occurred many times. The rearrangement uses TRBV6-1 and TRBJ1-1; a weak D match, TRBD1 (6 bases). CDR1 is MNHNS and CDR2 is SASEGT in the germline V gene. V dropped 6 bases and J dropped 6 bases, with 17 bases sitting between them. This CDR3 spans 14 amino acids. The DNA of the CDR3 is TGTGCCAGCAGCGTTACCCAGGGGATCGCTGAAGCTTTCTTT. Translating gives CASSVTQGIAEAFF.

Ten or more counts support this clonotype. The V and J genes are TRBV6-1 and TRBJ1-2, with TRBD1 matching over 7 bases. Germline V gene sequence: CDR1 MNHNS, CDR2 SASEGT. Germline trimming cut 6 bases from V and 7 bases from J; bases unmatched to any gene: 8. The CDR3 loop spans 13 amino acids. The CDR3 protein is CASSPTGSGGYTF. Here the CDR3 DNA reads TGTGCCAGCAGCCCGACAGGGAGTGGTGGCTACACCTTC.

This clonotype has just a few counts. The gene calls are TRBV25-1 and TRBJ1-5; perhaps TRBD1 as D (5 bases). CDR3 length: 14 residues. Germline CDR1 and CDR2: MGHDK and SYGVNS. The V and J ends lost 3 bases and 2 bases respectively, with 8 bases between them. For the CDR3, the DNA is TGTGCCAGCAGTGAGGGGGTGGGCAATCAGCCCCAGCATTTT. Amino acids: CASSEGVGNQPQHF.

The table lists this clonotype with many counts. The rearrangement uses TRBV19 and TRBJ1-1; D is undetermined. The length of the CDR3 is 13 residues. Germline V gene sequence: CDR1 LNHDA, CDR2 SQIVND (reference sequence). V shed 5 bases and J shed 9 bases, with 16 bases lying between them. The CDR3 protein is CASSALRLDKAFF. DNA for the CDR3: TGTGCCAGTAGTGCCCTGCGACTCGACAAAGCTTTCTTT.

This clonotype has more than one count but fewer than ten. The J gene is TRBJ1-2, the V gene TRBV6-5; possible D gene TRBD1, 5 bases. V was clipped by 0 bases and J by 4 bases, with 9 bases between them. Germline lookup yields CDR1 MNHEY and CDR2 SVGAGI. The length of the CDR3 is 14 residues. The DNA of the CDR3 is TGTGCCAGCAGTTACTCGGGGGGGACCTATGGCTACACCTTC. Amino acid sequence: CASSYSGGTYGYTF.

Details on this clonotype: A read error may explain this, as a much larger clone is one base away. The V gene is TRBV7-8, the J gene TRBJ1-1; maybe TRBD1 (6 bases). The CDR3 is 14 residues long. Trimming removed 5 bases from V and 0 bases from J, with 10 bases in between. The germline CDR1 and CDR2 sequences are SGHVS and FQNEAQ. The DNA of the CDR3 is TGTGCCAGCAGCCAGGACAGCTTGAACACTGAAGCTTTCTTT. Residues: CASSQDSLNTEAFF.

The rearrangement links TRBV12-5 to TRBJ2-3; D tentatively reads TRBD1 or TRBD2 (5 bases each). Trimming pared 6 bases from V and 0 bases from J, leaving 10 bases between. Germline V CDR1 and CDR2: LGHNT, FRNRAP. The CDR3 runs to 14 residues. CDR3 sequence reads: CASGPGLSTDTQYF. The DNA for the CDR3 is TGTGCTAGTGGACCGGGGCTTAGCACAGATACGCAGTATTTT. Using reference TRBV12-5 and TRBJ2-3 for the parts outside the CDR3, the full variable domain is DARVTQTPRHKVTEMGQEVTMRCQPILGHNTVFWYRQTMMQGLELLAYFRNRAPLDDSGMPKDRFSAEMPDATLATLKIQPSEPRDSAVYFCASGPGLSTDTQYFGPGTRLTVL.

This clonotype was picked up many times. This chain connects TRBV20-1 to TRBJ2-7, with 12 bases lining up with TRBD2. The CDR3 spans 14 residues. Losses at the gene ends were 5 bases for V and 5 bases for J; bases not matched to a gene: 7. CDR1 and CDR2 (germline): DFQATT, SNEGSKA (reference sequence). Here the CDR3 DNA reads TGCAGTGCTCTACCGACTAGCGGGAGCGACGAGCAGTACTTC. It is translated as CSALPTSGSDEQYF.

V and J are TRBV5-1 and TRBJ1-2; 10 bases fit TRBD1. CDR1 and CDR2 from the germline V gene are SGHRS and YFSETQ. There are 16 residues in the CDR3. V dropped 3 bases and J dropped 5; count of bases not matched to a gene: 10. This CDR3 is CASSSGTGELGYGYTF. DNA of the CDR3: TGCGCCAGCAGCTCCGGGACAGGGGAATTAGGTTATGGCTACACCTTC.

This clonotype has only a few counts. The chain links TRBV6-5 to TRBJ1-1; D remains ambiguous. Trimming removed 0 bases at V and 5 bases at J, with 19 bases between. CDR3 length: 17 residues. CDR1 is MNHEY and CDR2 is SVGAGI in the germline V gene. CDR3 sequence reads: CASSYSVPPLRRTEAFF. CDR3 nucleotides: TGTGCCAGCAGTTACTCGGTGCCCCCCCTTCGTAGAACTGAAGCTTTCTTT.

The chain has TRBV28 and TRBJ2-3; D is perhaps TRBD1 (6 bases). The germline V and J ends were trimmed by 7 bases and 2 bases, with 16 bases remaining between them. Germline V gene sequence: CDR1 MDHEN, CDR2 SYDVKM. This CDR3 comprises 15 residues. CDR3 nucleotides: TGTGCCAGCAAAAAACTCACAGGGATCACAGATACGCAGTATTTT. As protein: CASKKLTGITDTQYF.

This chain joins TRBV5-1 and TRBJ2-5; D is unresolved. CDR1 SGHRS and CDR2 YFSETQ come from the germline V gene. This CDR3 comprises 12 residues. Written as DNA, the CDR3 is TGCGCTTCAAGGAACGACCAAGAGACCCAGTACTTC. As protein: CASRNDQETQYF.

At least ten counts were recorded for this clonotype. The chain couples TRBV30 to TRBJ2-5; D remains ambiguous. Germline assignment: CDR1 GTSNPN and CDR2 SVGIG (reference sequence). The CDR3 extends over 15 amino acids. With 0 bases removed from V and 4 bases from J, the gap between germline ends came to 15 bases. The CDR3 sequence: CAWSVPATGRETQYF. CDR3 DNA: TGTGCCTGGAGTGTACCGGCCACCGGTCGAGAGACCCAGTACTTC.

V is TRBV20-1 and J is TRBJ1-6; 9 positions match TRBD1. The germline CDR1 and CDR2 sequences are DFQATT and SNEGSKA (reference sequence). CDR3 length: 14 amino acids. The CDR3: CTTGGAGYNSPLHF. As DNA, the CDR3 is TGCACTACAGGGGGCGCCGGCTATAATTCACCCCTCCACTTT.

This clonotype was counted ten times or more. The chain has TRBV7-7 and TRBJ2-5, with D possibly TRBD1 on 7 matching bases. The CDR3 is 12 amino acids. Looked up from germline, CDR1 is SSHAT and CDR2 is FNYEAQ (reference sequence). The chain's CDR3 is CASGQAEGTQYF. In DNA, the CDR3 is TGTGCTAGCGGACAGGCGGAGGGTACCCAGTACTTC.

This clonotype was observed a few times. V usage is TRBV24-1 and J usage is TRBJ2-7, with 7 bases identical to TRBD1. J lost 3 bases, V lost 4 bases, and 2 bases had no gene match. CDR1 is KGHDR, CDR2 SFDVKD, per germline. This CDR3 has 13 amino acids. The CDR3 DNA sequence: TGTGCCACCAGTGACTGGACAGGCTACGAGCAGTACTTC. Amino acids: CATSDWTGYEQYF.

This clonotype was seen more than once but under ten times. This chain uses TRBV12-3 or TRBV12-4 with TRBJ1-5, with D unclear. V was trimmed by 1 base and J by 0 bases, leaving 7 bases between them. The CDR3 loop spans 15 amino acids. The DNA of the CDR3 is TGTGCCAGCAGTTTAGTTTGGAATAGCAATCAGCCCCAGCATTTT. This sequence encodes CASSLVWNSNQPQHF.

CDR3 DNA sequence: TGTGCCAGCAGTGATGGGGCAGGGGTGAGCTATGGCTACACCTTC. Protein product: CASSDGAGVSYGYTF. J is TRBJ1-2 and V is TRBV6-1, with a weak D call TRBD1 (6 bases). Trimming took 3 bases from V and 4 from J, leaving 15 bases between them. The CDR3 is 15 residues long. Germline V gene sequence: CDR1 MNHNS, CDR2 SASEGT.

There are many counts of this clonotype. The V and J genes are TRBV2 and TRBJ1-1; perhaps TRBD1 as D (6 bases). Germline assignment: CDR1 SNHLY and CDR2 FYNNEI. V was trimmed by 6 bases and J by 4 bases, leaving 18 bases between them. The CDR3 contains 15 residues. The CDR3 here is CASRASKTGSTEAFF. The CDR3 DNA reads TGTGCCAGCAGAGCATCGAAAACAGGGAGCACTGAAGCTTTCTTT.

This clonotype was observed a few times. The chain recombines TRBV2 with TRBJ2-1; D gene unclear. The CDR3 loop spans 15 amino acids. Germline V CDR1 and CDR2: SNHLY, FYNNEI. V was shortened by 5 bases and J by 0 bases, with 11 bases between the two germline ends. In DNA form, the CDR3 reads TGTGCCAGCAGTCCGCGCGTCAGCTCCTACAATGAGCAGTTCTTC. Protein product: CASSPRVSSYNEQFF.

This clonotype was seen ten or more times. The CDR3 DNA sequence: TGTGCCAGCAGGCCAGGGGGCGTGGGCACTGAAGCTTTCTTT. This gives the protein CASRPGGVGTEAFF. The rearrangement joins TRBV2 to TRBJ1-1; 8 bases agree with TRBD1. This CDR3 has 14 residues. J lost 4 bases, V lost 6 bases, and 7 bases had no gene match. The germline CDR1 and CDR2 sequences are SNHLY and FYNNEI.

This clonotype came up many times. No DNA is shown, since the ends of the CDR3 on it are uncertain; the CDR3 is the one TCRdb lists. The CDR3: CASSFAPGSFTF. This chain joins TRBV5-1 and TRBJ1-2; the table gives TRBD1 as D, unverified against the DNA. The V gene's germline CDR1 is SGHRS and CDR2 YFSETQ. The CDR3 is 12 amino acids in total, end residues counted.